This is a list of T cell receptor beta chains from one sample in a study of blood T cell repertoires in COVID-19. Assay used: immunoSEQ multiplex PCR; TCRdb lists only in-frame clones, some missing. The sample carries 300,000 to 450,000 clones, 80% to 90% recorded once. Sequencing was done on a sample of peripheral blood. The receptors stem from a woman aged 25 to 45 with COVID-19, enrolled during active disease. The CDR3 runs from the conserved cysteine through the conserved F or W. D genes are given only for firm matches. The listing skips clone size in some rows; elsewhere it reads once, few, many or a size class.

TRBV6-2/TRBV6-3	-	-	TRBJ1-5	CASSPHLDRPHQPQHF	TGTGCCAGCAGCCCGCACCTTGACAGGCCCCATCAGCCCCAGCATTTT
TRBV19	-	-	TRBJ2-1	CASSIMGRTSYNEQFF	TGTGCCAGTAGTATAATGGGGCGGACCTCCTACAATGAGCAGTTCTTC
TRBV11-2	-	-	TRBJ2-1	CASSERESTFF	TGTGCCAGCAGCGAACGGGAGAGCACCTTCTTC
TRBV2	TRBD1	-	TRBJ2-1	CASSLRGQGPYNEQFF	TGTGCCAGCAGTCTCCGAGGACAGGGCCCCTACAATGAGCAGTTCTTC
TRBV27	TRBD1	once	TRBJ2-1	CASRGQGAILSYNEQFF	TGTGCCAGCAGAGGGCAGGGGGCCATACTCTCCTACAATGAGCAGTTCTTC
TRBV5-1	-	many	TRBJ1-4	CASSPEATNEKLFF	TGCGCCAGCAGCCCGGAGGCAACTAATGAAAAACTGTTTTTT
TRBV18	TRBD1	-	TRBJ2-7	CASSPQGTASLEQYF	TGTGCCAGCTCACCACAGGGGACAGCAAGCCTCGAGCAGTACTTC
TRBV27	TRBD1	-	TRBJ1-1	CASTTRGVDTEAFF	TGTGCCAGCACAACCAGGGGGGTCGACACTGAAGCTTTCTTT
TRBV10-2	-	-	TRBJ2-7	CASSGQGNDEQYF	TGCGCCAGCAGTGGGCAGGGAAACGACGAGCAGTACTTC
TRBV19	-	-	TRBJ2-5	CASSFDRSETQYF	TGTGCCAGTAGTTTCGACAGGTCGGAGACCCAGTACTTC
TRBV5-1	-	-	TRBJ1-2	CASSAAPRGYGYTF	TGCGCCAGCAGCGCCGCTCCACGGGGCTATGGCTACACCTTC
TRBV7-6	-	-	TRBJ1-1	CASSLEQGNEAFF	TGTGCCAGCAGCTTAGAACAGGGTAATGAAGCTTTCTTT
TRBV28	-	-	TRBJ1-2	CASSFVSNYGYTF	TGTGCCAGCAGTTTCGTGTCGAACTATGGCTACACCTTC
TRBV29-1	-	-	TRBJ2-2	CSVCRECDTGELFF	TGCAGCGTTTGTCGGGAGTGCGACACCGGGGAGCTGTTTTTT
TRBV24-1	-	-	TRBJ1-4	CATSDLSEKLFF	TGTGCCACCAGTGATTTGAGCGAAAAACTGTTTTTT
TRBV28	-	-	TRBJ1-2	CASSPSGRELVGYTF	TGTGCCAGCAGTCCATCGGGAAGGGAGTTAGTTGGCTACACCTTC
TRBV5-1	-	-	TRBJ1-1	CASSPRGGQTEAFF	TGCGCCAGCAGCCCGAGGGGGGGCCAAACTGAAGCTTTCTTT
TRBV6-5	-	few	TRBJ2-7	CASTTGDSYEQYF	TGTGCCAGCACCACGGGGGATTCCTACGAGCAGTACTTC
TRBV11-2	-	few	TRBJ1-2	CASSFQGLDGYTF	TGTGCCAGCAGCTTTCAGGGGCTGGATGGCTACACCTTC
TRBV7-9	-	-	TRBJ1-2	CASSSFRGLGGYTF	TGTGCCAGCAGCTCATTTAGGGGCCTTGGAGGCTACACCTTC
TRBV7-8	-	once	TRBJ1-1	CASSAFQRVRKTEAFF	TGTGCCAGCAGTGCCTTCCAACGGGTTCGGAAGACTGAAGCTTTCTTT
TRBV27	-	-	TRBJ1-6	CASSLSLRFSPLHF	TGTGCCAGCAGTTTATCTCTGCGTTTTTCACCCCTCCACTTT
TRBV28	TRBD1	once	TRBJ2-2	CASSTTGLNTGELFF	TGTGCCAGCAGTACGACAGGGTTGAACACCGGGGAGCTGTTTTTT
TRBV28	-	-	TRBJ1-2	CASRAAGYGYTF	TGTGCCAGCAGGGCAGCGGGGTATGGCTACACCTTC
TRBV7-2	-	-	TRBJ2-1	CASSLGRRRGNEQFF	TGTGCCAGCAGCTTAGGCCGGAGGAGAGGGAACGAGCAGTTCTTC
TRBV19	-	-	TRBJ2-1	CASSIVPRGEQFF	TGTGCCAGTAGTATCGTCCCCAGGGGAGAGCAGTTCTTC
TRBV28	TRBD2	once	TRBJ2-1	CASPPEGREAYNEQFF	TGTGCCAGCCCCCCCGAAGGTCGGGAGGCCTACAATGAGCAGTTCTTC
TRBV11-2	TRBD1	-	TRBJ1-6	CASSLQGAGSPLHF	TGTGCCAGCAGCTTACAGGGGGCAGGATCACCCCTCCACTTT
TRBV7-8	TRBD1	-	TRBJ2-7	CASSPQGQGAYEQYF	TGTGCCAGCAGCCCGCAGGGGCAGGGGGCTTACGAGCAGTACTTC
TRBV15	TRBD2	-	TRBJ2-2	CATSPSGSRTGELFF	TGTGCCACCTCCCCTAGCGGGAGTCGCACCGGGGAGCTGTTTTTT
TRBV5-6	TRBD2	-	TRBJ2-3	CASSLVAGGPEDTQYF	TGTGCCAGCAGCTTGGTGGCGGGAGGGCCGGAGGATACGCAGTATTTT
TRBV28	TRBD1	-	TRBJ1-2	CASSRTGQGNYGYTF	TGTGCCAGCAGTAGGACGGGACAGGGAAACTATGGCTACACCTTC
TRBV5-1	TRBD1	-	TRBJ2-7	CASSLARDRDAYEQYF	TGCGCCAGCAGTTTGGCCCGGGACAGGGATGCCTACGAGCAGTACTTC
TRBV5-5	TRBD1	-	TRBJ2-7	CASSAGQGYEQYF	TGTGCCAGCAGCGCCGGACAGGGCTACGAGCAGTACTTC
TRBV7-2	-	-	TRBJ2-7	CASSLTGGRSSYEQYF	TGTGCCAGCAGCTTAACCGGAGGGAGGAGCTCCTACGAGCAGTACTTC
TRBV6-1	-	-	TRBJ1-2	CASSEVAGQSGGGYTF	TGTGCCAGCAGTGAAGTAGCCGGACAGTCCGGCGGCGGCTACACCTTC
TRBV7-2	-	-	TRBJ1-5	CASSFRGSNQPQHF	TGTGCCAGCAGCTTTAGGGGTAGCAATCAGCCCCAGCATTTT
TRBV19	-	-	TRBJ2-7	CASSMSQGGEQYF	TGTGCCAGTAGTATGAGTCAGGGGGGCGAGCAGTACTTC
TRBV2	TRBD2	once	TRBJ2-1	CASSRLAGGYEQFF	TGTGCCAGCAGTCGACTAGCGGGAGGCTATGAGCAGTTCTTC
TRBV5-5	TRBD1	-	TRBJ2-7	CASNWDRGLDEQYF	TGTGCCAGCAATTGGGACAGGGGGCTCGACGAGCAGTACTTC
TRBV14	TRBD2	-	TRBJ2-1	CASSLTGLAGLGSYNEQFF	TGTGCCAGCAGCCTAACGGGACTAGCGGGATTGGGGTCCTACAATGAGCAGTTCTTC
TRBV30	-	-	TRBJ2-3	CAYTPGLAGTDTQYF	TGTGCCTACACCCCTGGGCTAGCCGGCACAGATACGCAGTATTTT
TRBV19	-	-	TRBJ2-3	CASSIAAGFSTDTQYF	TGTGCCAGTAGTATAGCGGCAGGCTTTAGCACAGATACGCAGTATTTT
TRBV4-2	-	few	TRBJ1-5	CASSPQFSNQPQHF	TGTGCCAGCAGCCCCCAGTTTAGCAATCAGCCCCAGCATTTT
TRBV5-1	TRBD1	-	TRBJ1-3	CASTDRAGNTIYF	TGCGCCAGCACAGACAGGGCCGGAAACACCATATATTTT
TRBV2	TRBD2	-	TRBJ2-3	CASSPGGLDTDTQYF	TGTGCCAGCAGCCCGGGGGGGCTTGACACAGATACGCAGTATTTT
TRBV3-1/TRBV3-2	-	-	TRBJ2-5	CASSPGRGGTWQETQYF	TGTGCCAGCAGCCCGGGGCGTGGGGGGACCTGGCAAGAGACCCAGTACTTC
TRBV5-1	-	-	TRBJ2-2	CASSSNPTTNTGELFF	TGCGCCAGCAGCTCAAATCCTACTACGAACACCGGGGAGCTGTTTTTT
TRBV27	TRBD1	-	TRBJ2-5	CASSAIPGTAQETQYF	TGTGCCAGCAGCGCCATCCCCGGGACAGCCCAAGAGACCCAGTACTTC
TRBV3-1/TRBV3-2	-	-	TRBJ1-1	CASSQDGANTEAFF	TGTGCCAGCAGCCAAGATGGGGCCAACACTGAAGCTTTCTTT
TRBV2	-	-	TRBJ2-1	CASSRDRSEQFF	TGTGCCAGCAGCCGGGATCGGAGTGAGCAGTTCTTC